This T cell receptor (beta chain) derives from a study of immune heterogeneity within non-small cell lung tumors. Study background: The composition of the tumors was several squamous cell carcinomas, 9 to 10 non-squamous carcinomas and 1 not otherwise specified.

Study-wide results and caveats: With local tumor mutational burden, local T-cell clonality showed a moderate but significant correlation (R approximately 0.3). Between one patient and another, high-frequency T-cell receptor beta clonotypes were largely distinct. Recurrence of the same dominant CDR3 beta clonotypes was seen across tumor sites within a patient, and site-unique high-frequency clones were present alongside them.

The CDR3 covers 14 residues. V lost 4 bases to trimming and J lost 4 bases, with 14 bases between them. Germline values: CDR1 SGHKS, CDR2 YYEKEE (reference sequence). Multiplex PCR with 32 V and 13 J primers amplified TCR beta CDR3. In TCRdb, the multiplex PCR reads were re-called with MiXCR into one record per CDR3 protein. Counted here are fewer than 25,000 distinct CDR3 sequences, 25% to 35% occurring once; the ten biggest clones make up 4.1%. This clonotype was observed a handful of times. Its specificity is unknown. TCRs were amplified from about 560 ng gDNA of bulk tumor per sample. Biopsies, several per primary tumor and spaced far apart, were collected during surgery. Curative surgery was undertaken by patients, who had untreated, newly diagnosed non-small cell lung cancer.

The sequence was collected from a man in his forties or fifties with non-small cell lung cancer. The rearrangement links TRBV5-5 to TRBJ1-2, with a tentative D call TRBD1 (6 bases). What was sequenced was lung tumor tissue. CDR3 amino acids: CASSKRDTGYGYTF. The CDR3 nucleotides read TGTGCCAGCAGCAAGCGGGACACCGGCTATGGCTACACCTTC.